This T cell receptor beta chain was captured by sequencing in a study of Ad26.COV2.S vaccination and SARS-CoV-2 variants. The study, taken as a whole, reports: Spike-specific responses of CD8+ and CD4+ T cells were reported to display substantial breadth after vaccination. In TCR breadth and depth analyses, total T cell responses may have been underestimated.

Clones were read by immunoSEQ multiplex PCR, and TCRdb kept only the in-frame ones, dropping some. Here the sample spans around 420,000 clones, 88% being singletons. The treatment denotes: about 20 received Ad26.COV2.S at low or high dose, single or two shots; roughly five received placebo; per-sample allocation not given. Repertoires come from day 63 after the first vaccine or placebo injection. This clone has just one count. The antigen remains undetermined. V lost 2 bases to trimming and J lost 5 bases, with 13 bases between them. This CDR3 is 14 amino acids long. Germline V gene data show CDR1 as SGHNT and CDR2 as YYREEE (reference sequence).

This chain connects TRBV5-4 to TRBJ2-5; D gene unclear. The origin of this receptor is a person between 18 and 59 years old who received the Ad26.COV2.S COVID-19 vaccine or a placebo. Sequenced material: peripheral blood, taken in a trial of Ad26.COV2.S vaccine versus placebo. The chain's CDR3 is CASSFSVGVETQYF. The CDR3 DNA reads TGTGCCAGCAGCTTTTCGGTTGGAGTTGAGACCCAGTACTTC.